One and the same sample provided the 27 T cell receptor beta chains below, sequenced in a study of post-analysis software for immune sequencing data. Their antigen targets remain unknown. cDNA libraries for TCR beta contained unique molecular identifiers. TCRdb reprocessed the PCR reads via MiXCR and lists one record per CDR3 protein. The sample has hundreds of thousands of distinct CDR3 sequences; about 50% are singletons. Points from the study as a whole: Among four to six TRBV segments more frequent in patients than controls were TRBV5-6, TRBV5-1 and TRBV20-1.

The sample was blood. The receptors stem from a girl between 5 and 17 years old with multiple sclerosis.

This chain joins TRBV5-1 and TRBJ2-4; no firm D call. The DNA end is a closer match to TRBJ2-7, so the J assignment may be wrong. Germline assignment: CDR1 SGHRS and CDR2 YFSETQ. The CDR3 contains 14 residues. The CDR3, as DNA: TGCGCCAGCAGCTTGGTTCCCCCGTCTCACGAGCAGTACTTC. This gives the protein CASSLVPPSHEQYF.

The chain is built from TRBV29-1 and TRBJ1-4; possible D gene TRBD1, 5 bases. V was cut by 3 bases and J by 10 bases, with 15 bases left in between. The CDR3 extends over 13 amino acids. Germline V gives CDR1 SQVTM, CDR2 ANQGSEA. The chain's CDR3 is CSVDPGRVGKLFF. The CDR3 coding sequence is TGCAGCGTTGATCCGGGGCGGGTTGGAAAACTGTTTTTT.

This rearrangement joins TRBV9 to TRBJ2-2, with D possibly TRBD2 on 5 matching bases. Germline lookup yields CDR1 SGDLS and CDR2 YYNGEE. V gave up 3 bases and J gave up 4 bases, with 19 bases separating them. The CDR3 has 17 residues. CDR3 in amino acids: CASSADGLGSFTGELFF. The CDR3 nucleotides are TGTGCCAGCAGCGCGGACGGACTCGGATCGTTCACCGGGGAGCTGTTTTTT.

The chain carries TRBV6-5 and TRBJ1-5; 8 bases agree with TRBD1. V lost 4 bases, J lost 0 bases, and 5 bases stayed unmatched. The CDR3 contains 16 residues. The germline V gene encodes CDR1 MNHEY and CDR2 SVGAGI. CDR3 sequence reads: CASSSTTGASNQPQHF. DNA for the CDR3: TGTGCCAGCAGTTCGACGACAGGGGCTAGCAATCAGCCCCAGCATTTT.

CDR3 coding DNA: TGTGCCAGCAGCAACCAGGAGAGAAGGGTAGCCTACGAGCAGTACTTC. This codes for CASSNQERRVAYEQYF. This chain links TRBV7-6 with TRBJ2-7; D is uncertain. The CDR3 has 16 amino acids. CDR1 is SGHVS and CDR2 is FNYEAQ in the germline V gene. Trimming shortened V by 5 bases and J by 2 bases, and 19 bases separated the two germline ends. The full variable domain, with the rest looked up from reference TRBV7-6 and TRBJ2-7, is GAGVSQSPRYKVTKRGQDVALRCDPISGHVSLYWYRQALGQGPEFLTYFNYEAQQDKSGLPNDRFSAERPEGSISTLTIQRTEQRDSAMYRCASSNQERRVAYEQYFGPGTRLTVT.

In its sample, this clonotype was seen many times. The chain is built from TRBV5-1 and TRBJ2-7; unclear D gene. V lost 3 bases, J lost 6 bases, and 16 bases lay in between. Germline-derived CDR1 and CDR2 are SGHRS and YFSETQ. The CDR3 contains 14 residues. The CDR3 DNA reads as TGCGCCAGCAGCTCCGATTCTTGGCACGGCGAGCAGTACTTC. Protein sequence: CASSSDSWHGEQYF.

This rearrangement joins TRBV5-1 to TRBJ2-1, with TRBD2 matching 7 bases. This CDR3 has 13 amino acids. Trimming took 7 bases from V and 5 from J; bases not matched to a gene: 6. Germline CDR1 is SGHRS and CDR2 is YFSETQ. CDR3 region: CASFGTINNEQFF. The CDR3 DNA is TGCGCCAGCTTCGGGACTATTAACAATGAGCAGTTCTTC.

J is TRBJ2-5 and V is TRBV27, with a possible D match to TRBD2 (6 bases). V was pared by 2 bases and J by 1 base, with 14 bases between. The germline gives CDR1 MNHEY, CDR2 SMNVEV (reference sequence). The CDR3 extends over 16 amino acids. Here the CDR3 reads CASSLRLGTFQETQYF. As DNA, the CDR3 is TGTGCCAGCAGTTTACGACTAGGGACGTTCCAAGAGACCCAGTACTTC.

On this clonotype itself: At one of its ends the junction is not consistent with the germline gene, which may arise from a read error. This chain joins TRBV5-1 and TRBJ2-3; 14 bases are a match to TRBD2. This CDR3 has 18 residues. Germline V gene lookup returns CDR1 SGHRS and CDR2 YFSETQ. For the CDR3, the DNA is TGCGCCAGCAGCCCGAGGACTAGCGGGGGGTTCGTTTCAGATACACAGTATTTT. It is translated as CASSPRTSGGFVSDTQYF.

V and J are TRBV12-3 or TRBV12-4 and TRBJ2-7, with 14 bases matching TRBD2. This CDR3 region has 18 residues. With 5 bases clipped from V and 6 bases from J, the junction kept 15 bases outside the gene matches. The CDR3 loop is CASSRHRGTSGSVGEQYF. The CDR3 bases are TGTGCCAGCAGTCGCCACCGCGGGACTAGCGGGAGCGTCGGCGAGCAGTACTTC.

This clonotype turned up a few times. V gene TRBV7-2 combines with J gene TRBJ2-1, with 9 bases aligning to TRBD2. V gave up 4 bases and J gave up 7 bases; unmatched junction bases: 8. Germline V gene sequence: CDR1 SGHTA, CDR2 FQGNSA. The CDR3 length is 15 residues. DNA for the CDR3: TGTGCCAGCAGCTCCTCGCGGGGGGGACGAAATGAGCAGTTCTTC. Translated, it gives CASSSSRGGRNEQFF.

The chain has TRBV4-2 and TRBJ1-6; possibly TRBD1 for D (5 bases). This CDR3 is built from 15 residues. CDR1 is LGHNA, CDR2 YNFKEQ, per germline. V lost 0 bases, J lost 6 bases, and 9 bases lay in between. The CDR3 here is CASSQEQASNSPLHF. CDR3 DNA sequence: TGTGCCAGCAGCCAAGAACAGGCGTCTAATTCACCCCTCCACTTT.

This chain connects TRBV3-1 to TRBJ1-5; 10 bases are shared with TRBD1. In germline, CDR1 is LGHDT, CDR2 YNNKEL (reference sequence). V lost 1 base and J lost 3; bases outside the gene matches: 9. The CDR3 has 18 amino acids. CDR3 nucleotides: TGTGCCAGCAGCCAAGCGAGTGGGACAGGGGCTCCCAATCAGCCCCAGCATTTT. The encoded protein is CASSQASGTGAPNQPQHF. The entire variable domain, with the rest obtained from reference TRBV3-1 and TRBJ1-5, is as follows: DTAVSQTPKYLVTQMGNDKSIKCEQNLGHDTMYWYKQDSKKFLKIMFSYNNKELIINETVPNRFSPKSPDKAHLNLHINSLELGDSAVYFCASSQASGTGAPNQPQHFGDGTRLSIL.

In this sample, this clonotype turned up a few times. The rearrangement joins TRBV6-1 to TRBJ2-7; TRBD2 matches 16 bases. The CDR3 is 18 residues long. Germline lookup yields CDR1 MNHNS and CDR2 SASEGT. The V segment lost 6 bases and the J segment 0 bases; nucleotides outside the gene matches: 8. CDR3 sequence: CASRPGLAGGKGSYEQYF. The CDR3, as DNA: TGTGCCAGCAGACCGGGACTAGCGGGAGGGAAGGGCTCCTACGAGCAGTACTTC.

This clonotype showed up just a few times. This chain uses TRBV6-6 with TRBJ2-1; 11 bases fit TRBD2. This CDR3 has 17 amino acids. Unmatched junction bases numbered 8, after V lost 3 bases and J lost 4 bases. CDR1 and CDR2 (germline): MNHNY, SVGAGI (reference sequence). The CDR3 region has the DNA TGTGCCAGCAGTTATTCTAGCGGGAGGTCCCAATACAATGAGCAGTTCTTC. This gives the protein CASSYSSGRSQYNEQFF.

This sequence joins TRBV29-1 and TRBJ2-5; the D gene is possibly TRBD2 (6 bases). V lost 3 bases to trimming and J lost 3 bases, with 11 bases between them. The CDR3 contains 13 residues. In germline, CDR1 is SQVTM, CDR2 ANQGSEA. CDR3 in DNA: TGCAGCGTTGATTCTGGGACTGAAGAGACCCAGTACTTC. Protein product: CSVDSGTEETQYF.

This clonotype turned up a few times. The chain recombines TRBV29-1 with TRBJ2-5; D could derive from TRBD1 or TRBD2 (6 bases each). The J call may be in error: the DNA end matches TRBJ2-7 better. The CDR3 extends over 13 amino acids. Germline V gene data show CDR1 as SQVTM and CDR2 as ANQGSEA. The CDR3 loop is CSVVRGRLSEQYF. The CDR3 DNA follows: TGCAGCGTTGTCCGGGGGCGTCTGAGCGAGCAGTACTTC.

The chain recombines TRBV7-8 with TRBJ2-7, with D perhaps matching TRBD2 (6 bases). This CDR3 is 17 amino acids long. CDR1 SGHVS and CDR2 FQNEAQ come from the germline V gene. V was shortened by 1 base and J by 3 bases, with 19 bases between the two germline ends. As DNA, the CDR3 is TGTGCCAGCAGCTTAGGAAGGCTAGCGATCATAGGCTACGAGCAGTACTTC. It is translated as CASSLGRLAIIGYEQYF.

The J gene is TRBJ2-1, the V gene TRBV6-4; tentative D call: TRBD2 (5 bases). This CDR3 has 13 amino acids. Germline CDR1 and CDR2: MRHNA and SNTAGT. The germline V and J ends were trimmed by 10 bases and 2 bases, with 12 bases remaining between them. This chain's CDR3 is CATKGGPYNEQFF. The DNA of the CDR3 is TGTGCCACTAAGGGCGGGCCCTACAATGAGCAGTTCTTC.

CDR3 sequence: CASSSQRGDGYTF. CDR3 DNA sequence: TGTGCCAGCAGCTCCCAGCGAGGGGATGGCTACACCTTC. V usage is TRBV11-2 and J usage is TRBJ1-2, with a weak D call TRBD1 (5 bases). The CDR3 runs to 13 residues. CDR1 SGHAT and CDR2 FQNNGV come from the germline V gene. Trimming cost V 4 bases and J 6 bases, with 12 bases left between them.

V is TRBV5-1 and J is TRBJ2-6; 9 bases map to TRBD1. The CDR3 is made up of 17 amino acids. Germline assignment: CDR1 SGHRS and CDR2 YFSETQ. V lost 5 bases, J lost 0 bases, and 6 bases stayed unmatched. The CDR3 nucleotides read TGCGCCAGCAGTTCCGGGACAGGGATCTCTGGGGCCAACGTCCTGACTTTC. This encodes CASSSGTGISGANVLTF.

The chain links TRBV30 to TRBJ2-7; 8 positions agree with TRBD1. Per the germline V gene, CDR1 is GTSNPN and CDR2 is SVGIG (reference sequence). The CDR3 covers 14 residues. V dropped 3 bases and J dropped 4; count of bases not matched to a gene: 8. The CDR3 DNA reads as TGTGCCTGGAGGCCAGGGGGCGGAGGGTACGAGCAGTACTTC. This sequence encodes CAWRPGGGGYEQYF.

J is TRBJ2-3 and V is TRBV4-1; D not certain. This CDR3 is built from 12 residues. V lost 1 base and J 8 bases, leaving 7 bases between the germline ends. Germline V gene data show CDR1 as MGHRA and CDR2 as YSYEKL. The CDR3 nucleotides read TGCGCCAGCAGCCAAGTGGAAGGTACGCAGTATTTT. This gives the protein CASSQVEGTQYF.

This chain connects TRBV29-1 to TRBJ2-5; no reliable D call. Trimming left V 6 bases short and J 0 bases short, with 11 bases between. Germline values: CDR1 SQVTM, CDR2 ANQGSEA. The CDR3 loop spans 13 amino acids. The CDR3 sequence is CSVLDLNQETQYF. DNA of the CDR3: TGCAGCGTCCTCGACTTGAACCAAGAGACCCAGTACTTC. The full variable domain, its missing parts supplied by reference TRBV29-1 and TRBJ2-5, is SAVISQKPSRDICQRGTSLTIQCQVDSQVTMMFWYRQQPGQSLTLIATANQGSEATYESGFVIDKFPISRPNLTFSTLTVSNMSPEDSSIYLCSVLDLNQETQYFGPGTRLLVL.

The chain is built from TRBV20-1 and TRBJ2-3, with 12 bases that match TRBD2. Germline lookup yields CDR1 DFQATT and CDR2 SNEGSKA (reference sequence). The CDR3 runs 15 residues. With V trimmed by 0 bases and J by 3 bases, 1 base remained unmatched. The CDR3 DNA reads as TGCAGTGCTAGAGACACTAGCGGGAGGACAGATACGCAGTATTTT. Translating it yields CSARDTSGRTDTQYF.

This clonotype has a handful of counts. The chain combines TRBV12-5 with TRBJ2-7; no reliable D call. CDR3 length: 11 amino acids. The V and J ends lost 5 bases and 6 bases respectively, with 8 bases between them. CDR1 LGHNT and CDR2 FRNRAP come from the germline V gene. The CDR3 sequence is CASGPLFEQYF. CDR3 coding DNA: TGTGCTAGTGGTCCCCTCTTCGAGCAGTACTTC.

This chain connects TRBV28 to TRBJ2-5; 8 nucleotides align to TRBD2. The CDR3 consists of 18 residues. V trimming: 1 base; J trimming: 2 bases; junction bases outside the gene matches: 12. Germline lookup yields CDR1 MDHEN and CDR2 SYDVKM. CDR3 sequence: CASSLSLGGAGEQETQYF. As DNA, the CDR3 is TGTGCCAGCAGTTTATCCCTCGGTGGAGCGGGGGAACAAGAGACCCAGTACTTC. Looking up the rest from reference TRBV28 and TRBJ2-5 gives the full variable domain: DVKVTQSSRYLVKRTGEKVFLECVQDMDHENMFWYRQDPGLGLRLIYFSYDVKMKEKGDIPEGYSVSREKKERFSLILESASTNQTSMYLCASSLSLGGAGEQETQYFGPGTRLLVL.